This T cell receptor beta chain was captured by sequencing in a study of neurological immune-mediated disorders. Germline V gene lookup returns CDR1 LNHDA and CDR2 SQIVND (reference sequence). There are 16 residues in the CDR3. Between the trimmed V and J ends, which lost 1 base and 1 base, there was a span of 13 bases. Broader study findings: HTLV-1-associated myelopathy ranked highest for TCR clonal expansion and multiple sclerosis lowest, beneath healthy controls.

cDNA was made by 5'RACE with 10-nucleotide random UMIs. Every sequencing run drew on 15-18 subjects and yielded over 180 million TCR-beta sequences. TCRdb reanalysed the 5' RACE reads using MiXCR and keeps one entry per CDR3 protein. The sample yields more than 40,000 distinct CDR3 sequences, roughly 15% seen once. This clonotype showed up many times. Its specificity is unknown. The sequenced sample consisted of CD4+ T cells from blood. The rearrangement uses TRBV19 and TRBJ2-5; TRBD2 is a possible D gene (6 bases). This TCR was sampled from a woman in her sixties with HTLV-1-associated myelopathy (HAM/TSP). The CDR3 sequence: CASSIGVGTAQETQYF. The CDR3, as DNA: TGTGCCAGTAGTATAGGAGTCGGGACTGCCCAAGAGACCCAGTACTTC.